The 24 T cell receptor beta chains reported below all come from one sample, sequenced in a study of blood T cell repertoires in COVID-19. TCRdb's copy holds only in-frame clones and misses some; the assay was immunoSEQ multiplex PCR. The data hold roughly 200,000 clones, with approximately 81% observed a single time. Material for sequencing was PBMCs or T cells enriched from blood (not recorded which). These receptor sequences come from a middle-aged man who had recovered from COVID-19.

This clone occurred a few times. The rearrangement links TRBV6-5 to TRBJ1-3, with D possibly matching TRBD1 (6 bases). V shed 4 bases and J shed 0 bases, with 7 bases lying between them. The length of the CDR3 is 14 residues. Germline CDR1 MNHEY, CDR2 SVGAGI. The CDR3: CASSWTVSGNTIYF. The CDR3 coding sequence is TGTGCCAGCAGTTGGACAGTCTCTGGAAACACCATATATTTT.

The chain has TRBV7-2 and TRBJ1-1; the match to TRBD1 covers 10 bases. J lost 2 bases, V lost 6 bases, and 3 bases had no gene match. Germline-derived CDR1 and CDR2 are SGHTA and FQGNSA. CDR3 length equals 14 residues. The CDR3 DNA sequence: TGTGCCAGCAGACCGACAGGGGGCAACACTGAAGCTTTCTTT. Translating it yields CASRPTGGNTEAFF.

This rearrangement joins TRBV6-1 to TRBJ1-2; D not resolved. The CDR3 contains 14 residues. The V gene lost 2 bases and the J gene lost 4 bases, with 11 bases spanning the gap. The germline V gene encodes CDR1 MNHNS and CDR2 SASEGT. CDR3 DNA sequence: TGTGCCAGCAGTGAAAACGGGGTGACCTATGGCTACACCTTC. Translation: CASSENGVTYGYTF.

The sample holds one count of this clone. J is TRBJ1-5 and V is TRBV7-2, with TRBD1 matching 8 bases. The length of the CDR3 is 16 residues. Germline-derived CDR1 and CDR2 are SGHTA and FQGNSA. Losses at the gene ends were 4 bases for V and 9 bases for J; bases not matched to a gene: 14. The CDR3 region has the DNA TGTGCCAGCAGCTCGCGGACAGGGCGGTTTGCGTGGCCCCAGCATTTT. This gives the protein CASSSRTGRFAWPQHF.

This clone occurred a few times. This chain connects TRBV6-5 to TRBJ2-7, with a possible D match to TRBD1 (6 bases). V was clipped by 6 bases and J by 5 bases, with 8 bases between them. The CDR3 is made up of 11 amino acids. Germline CDR1 and CDR2: MNHEY and SVGAGI. CDR3 sequence (DNA): TGTGCCAGCAGGTGGGGGCACGAGCAGTACTTC. Its translation: CASRWGHEQYF.

The rearrangement links TRBV11-2 to TRBJ1-2; 8 positions match TRBD1. The V and J ends lost 5 bases and 3 bases, in that order; junction bases with no gene match: 17. CDR1 SGHAT and CDR2 FQNNGV come from the germline V gene. This CDR3 contains 18 residues. CDR3 nucleotide sequence: TGTGCCAGCAGCCCTGCCCGGGGGGAGACAGGGGCGGACTATGGCTACACCTTC. Its translation: CASSPARGETGADYGYTF.

The CDR3 region has the DNA TGTGCCTGGAGTGTTGATCGGGCCTACGAGCAGTACTTC. This gives the protein CAWSVDRAYEQYF. The chain employs TRBV30 and TRBJ2-7; D is unclear. Trimming removed 0 bases at V and 2 bases at J, with 8 bases between. From germline, CDR1 is GTSNPN and CDR2 SVGIG (reference sequence). The CDR3 is 13 residues long.

This clone was detected only a few times. The J gene is TRBJ2-1, the V gene TRBV6-5, with 7 bases that match TRBD2. The CDR3 is made up of 13 amino acids. J gave up 8 bases and V 5 bases, and 6 bases lay outside the gene matches. Germline V gene lookup returns CDR1 MNHEY and CDR2 SVGAGI. The CDR3, as DNA: TGTGCCAGCAGTCCTCGGGGGGTGGATGAGCAGTTCTTC. Its protein is CASSPRGVDEQFF.

The chain uses TRBV7-8 and TRBJ2-4; D might be TRBD2 (5 bases). Germline loops: CDR1 SGHVS, CDR2 FQNEAQ. V lost 1 base and J 3 bases, leaving 16 bases between the germline ends. The CDR3 runs to 17 residues. CDR3 in amino acids: CASSLGQAGMDKNIQYF. The DNA of the CDR3 is TGTGCCAGCAGCTTAGGCCAGGCCGGGATGGACAAAAACATTCAGTACTTC.

The sample holds a few counts of this clone. This chain links TRBV6-5 with TRBJ2-4; 11 bases agree with TRBD1. V was pared by 5 bases and J by 9 bases, with 9 bases of the junction left unmatched. CDR3 length equals 15 residues. Germline CDR1 reads MNHEY; CDR2 reads SVGAGI. In nucleotides, the CDR3 is TGTGCCAGCAGTCAATGGACAGGGGGCGAGTTCATTCAGTACTTC. Translating it yields CASSQWTGGEFIQYF.

This rearrangement joins TRBV11-2 to TRBJ2-7; possibly TRBD2 for D (6 bases). V gave up 7 bases and J gave up 0 bases, with 16 bases separating them. CDR3 length equals 15 residues. Germline CDR1 reads SGHAT; CDR2 reads FQNNGV. The CDR3 here is CASTGGTAVSYEQYF. The CDR3 bases are TGTGCCAGCACCGGAGGGACCGCCGTCTCCTACGAGCAGTACTTC.

This clone was recorded a few times. The genes are TRBV4-1 and TRBJ2-7, with a tentative D call TRBD1 (5 bases). The CDR3 is 14 amino acids. Germline CDR1 is MGHRA and CDR2 is YSYEKL. V was clipped by 4 bases and J by 5 bases, with 15 bases between them. The DNA of the CDR3 is TGCGCCAGCAGCCCCGGACAAGTAGGAGACGAGCAGTACTTC. This gives the protein CASSPGQVGDEQYF.

The CDR3 nucleotides read TGTGCCAGCAGTTACTCGATATCCTCCCCGGGGTATTTT. Protein sequence: CASSYSISSPGYF. The chain couples TRBV6-5 to TRBJ2-3, with no clear D. Between the trimmed V and J ends, which lost 0 bases and 14 bases, there was a span of 15 bases. CDR1 is MNHEY and CDR2 is SVGAGI in the germline V gene. The CDR3 sequence is 13 residues long.

V and J are TRBV29-1 and TRBJ2-1; 8 bases match TRBD1. Per the germline V gene, CDR1 is SQVTM and CDR2 is ANQGSEA. Unmatched junction bases numbered 7, after V lost 7 bases and J lost 2 bases. The CDR3 loop spans 14 amino acids. The CDR3 sequence is CSGAGTGAYNEQFF. CDR3 bases: TGCAGCGGGGCCGGGACAGGAGCCTACAATGAGCAGTTCTTC.

This clone was seen a single time. The chain links TRBV3-1 (or the pseudogene TRBV3-2) to TRBJ2-4; perhaps TRBD1 as D (5 bases). From germline, CDR1 is LGHDT and CDR2 YNNKEL (reference sequence). Trimming took off 4 bases at V and 0 bases at J, with 10 bases between the two ends. The CDR3 spans 15 residues. CDR3 bases: TGTGCCAGCAGCCGTTTAGGACAAGCCAAAAACATTCAGTACTTC. As protein: CASSRLGQAKNIQYF.

This sequence joins TRBV3-1 (or the pseudogene TRBV3-2) and TRBJ2-3, with TRBD2 matching over 7 bases. Looked up from germline, CDR1 is LGHDT and CDR2 is YNNKEL (reference sequence). The CDR3 consists of 16 residues. V trimming: 4 bases; J trimming: 0 bases; junction bases outside the gene matches: 7. The CDR3 spells CASSRPYSGSTDTQYF. As DNA, the CDR3 is TGTGCCAGCAGCCGACCGTATAGCGGGAGCACAGATACGCAGTATTTT.

The chain uses TRBV10-2 and TRBJ2-3; 7 bases are shared with TRBD2. The germline gives CDR1 WSHSY, CDR2 SAAADI. Trimming cost V 8 bases and J 1 base; bases outside gene matches: 3. This CDR3 has 13 residues. The CDR3 DNA reads TGCGCCAGCTGCCTAGCGGGCACAGATACGCAGTATTTT. Its protein product is CASCLAGTDTQYF.

This clone appeared a few times. The rearrangement joins TRBV30 to TRBJ1-1, with 7 bases matching TRBD1. Germline V gene data show CDR1 as GTSNPN and CDR2 as SVGIG (reference sequence). With V trimmed by 1 base and J by 10 bases, 12 bases remained unmatched. The CDR3 extends over 14 amino acids. The chain's CDR3 is CAWSDTPTGLGAFF. For the CDR3, the DNA is TGTGCCTGGAGTGATACTCCGACAGGGTTAGGAGCTTTCTTT.

The chain combines TRBV7-9 with TRBJ2-7, with 13 bases that match TRBD2. The CDR3 totals 17 residues. The J segment lost 1 base and the V segment lost 4 bases, leaving 7 bases of the junction unmatched. Germline CDR1 reads SEHNR; CDR2 reads FQNEAQ (reference sequence). This CDR3 is CASSSVRTSGRSYEQYF. CDR3 nucleotides: TGTGCCAGCAGCTCGGTCAGGACTAGCGGGAGATCCTACGAGCAGTACTTC.

The chain has TRBV28 and TRBJ1-2, with a possible D match to TRBD1 (5 bases). This CDR3 region has 13 residues. Deletions cut 6 bases from V and 13 bases from J, with 21 bases between. Germline V gene data show CDR1 as MDHEN and CDR2 as SYDVKM. The CDR3 is CASSERQNLSFTF. The CDR3 region has the DNA TGTGCCAGCAGCGAGAGACAGAACCTATCTTTCACCTTC.

The chain recombines TRBV6-5 with TRBJ2-5; TRBD2 aligns across 9 bases. The J segment lost 4 bases and the V segment lost 7 bases, leaving 7 bases of the junction unmatched. The CDR3 is 14 amino acids. Germline-derived CDR1 and CDR2 are MNHEY and SVGAGI. CDR3 amino acids: CASTRAGGGETQYF. In nucleotides, the CDR3 is TGTGCCAGCACCAGAGCGGGGGGCGGAGAGACCCAGTACTTC.

This rearrangement joins TRBV7-2 to TRBJ1-1; TRBD1 matches 7 bases. With 1 base clipped from V and 1 base from J, the junction kept 0 bases outside the gene matches. The CDR3 is made up of 14 amino acids. Germline values: CDR1 SGHTA, CDR2 FQGNSA. The CDR3 sequence: CASSLGTGNTEAFF. CDR3 nucleotide sequence: TGTGCCAGCAGCTTAGGGACAGGGAACACTGAAGCTTTCTTT.

The rearrangement uses TRBV28 and TRBJ2-2; a possible D gene is TRBD2 (5 bases). The CDR3 runs 12 residues. Germline V lookup: CDR1 MDHEN, CDR2 SYDVKM. The V end was cut by 7 bases, the J end by 7 bases, with 10 bases between. The DNA of the CDR3 is TGTGCCAGCAATGAGGGTGTCGGGGAGCTGTTTTTT. Protein product: CASNEGVGELFF.

This clone has a handful of counts. J is TRBJ2-5 and V is TRBV30; D may be TRBD2 (5 bases). The CDR3 totals 13 residues. Germline assignment: CDR1 GTSNPN and CDR2 SVGIG (reference sequence). The CDR3 bases are TGTGTGGGCGCGGGCGCGAACTTGAGGGCCCAGTACTTC. This gives the protein CVGAGANLRAQYF.